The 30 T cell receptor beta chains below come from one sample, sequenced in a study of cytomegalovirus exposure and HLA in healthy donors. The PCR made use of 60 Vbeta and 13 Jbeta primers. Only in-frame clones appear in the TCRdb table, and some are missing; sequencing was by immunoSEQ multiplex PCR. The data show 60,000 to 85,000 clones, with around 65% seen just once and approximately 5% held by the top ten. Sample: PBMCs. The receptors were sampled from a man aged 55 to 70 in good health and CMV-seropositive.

The CDR3 spells CASSVDPLAGGNEQFF. The CDR3 coding sequence is TGTGCCAGCAGCGTAGACCCCCTAGCGGGTGGAAATGAGCAGTTCTTC. The rearrangement links TRBV9 to TRBJ2-1; 8 bases fit TRBD2. Trimming at V came to 0 bases and at J to 7 bases, leaving 9 bases not matched to a gene. The germline gives CDR1 SGDLS, CDR2 YYNGEE. This CDR3 is built from 16 residues.

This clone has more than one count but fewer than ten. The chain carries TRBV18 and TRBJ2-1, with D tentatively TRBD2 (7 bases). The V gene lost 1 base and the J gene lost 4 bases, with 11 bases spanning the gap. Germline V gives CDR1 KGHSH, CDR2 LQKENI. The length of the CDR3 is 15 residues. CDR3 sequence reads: CASSPRRGPYNEQFF. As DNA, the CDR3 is TGTGCCAGCTCACCACGGCGGGGGCCGTACAATGAGCAGTTCTTC.

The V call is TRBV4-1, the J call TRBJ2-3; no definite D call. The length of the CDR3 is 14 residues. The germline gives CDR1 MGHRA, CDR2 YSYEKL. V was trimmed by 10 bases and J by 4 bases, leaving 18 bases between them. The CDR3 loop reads CATSSPRSADTQYF. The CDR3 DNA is TGCGCCACGTCGTCCCCCCGGAGCGCAGATACGCAGTATTTT.

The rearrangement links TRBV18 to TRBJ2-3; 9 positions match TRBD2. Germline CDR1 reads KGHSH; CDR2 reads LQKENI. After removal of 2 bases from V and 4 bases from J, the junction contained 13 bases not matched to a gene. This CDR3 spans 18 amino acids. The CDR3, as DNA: TGTGCCAGCTCACCATCCCCCCCGGGAGCGGGAGGCTCAGATACGCAGTATTTT. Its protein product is CASSPSPPGAGGSDTQYF.

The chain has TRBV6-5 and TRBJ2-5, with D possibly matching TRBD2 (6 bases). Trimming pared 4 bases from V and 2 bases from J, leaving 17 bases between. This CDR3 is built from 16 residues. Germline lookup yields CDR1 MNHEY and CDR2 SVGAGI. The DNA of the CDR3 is TGTGCCAGCAGTTCCCTGGGAGGAGGCCGACAAGAGACCCAGTACTTC. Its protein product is CASSSLGGGRQETQYF.

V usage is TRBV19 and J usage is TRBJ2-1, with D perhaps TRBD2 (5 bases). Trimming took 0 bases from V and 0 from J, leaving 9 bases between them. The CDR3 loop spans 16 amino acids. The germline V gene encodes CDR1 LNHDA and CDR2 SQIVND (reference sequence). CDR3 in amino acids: CASSIDRSGSYNEQFF. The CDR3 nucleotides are TGTGCCAGTAGTATAGATCGGAGCGGCTCCTACAATGAGCAGTTCTTC.

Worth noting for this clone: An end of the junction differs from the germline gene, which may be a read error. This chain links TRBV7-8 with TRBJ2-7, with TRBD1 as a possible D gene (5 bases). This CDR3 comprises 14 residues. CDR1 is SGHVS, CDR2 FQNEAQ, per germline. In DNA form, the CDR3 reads TGTGCCAGCAGCATAGCAGGACACTCCTACGAGCAGTACTTC. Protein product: CASSIAGHSYEQYF.

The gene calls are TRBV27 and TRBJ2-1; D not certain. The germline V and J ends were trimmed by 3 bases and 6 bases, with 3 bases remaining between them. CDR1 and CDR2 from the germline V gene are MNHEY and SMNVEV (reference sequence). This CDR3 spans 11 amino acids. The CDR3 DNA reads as TGTGCCAGCAGTTTTAGCAATGAGCAGTTCTTC. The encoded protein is CASSFSNEQFF.

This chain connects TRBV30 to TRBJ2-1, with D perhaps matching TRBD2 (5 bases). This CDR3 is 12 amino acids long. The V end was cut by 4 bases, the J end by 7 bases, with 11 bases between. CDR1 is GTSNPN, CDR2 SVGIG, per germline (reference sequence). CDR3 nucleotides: TGTGCCTGGAACACTAGTCCAAATGAGCAGTTCTTC. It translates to CAWNTSPNEQFF.

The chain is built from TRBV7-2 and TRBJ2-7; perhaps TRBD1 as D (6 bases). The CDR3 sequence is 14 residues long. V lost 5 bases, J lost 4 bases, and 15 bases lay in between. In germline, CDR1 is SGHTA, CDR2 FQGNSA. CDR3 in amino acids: CASSHRTELYEQYF. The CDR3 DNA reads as TGTGCCAGCAGCCACCGGACAGAACTATACGAGCAGTACTTC.

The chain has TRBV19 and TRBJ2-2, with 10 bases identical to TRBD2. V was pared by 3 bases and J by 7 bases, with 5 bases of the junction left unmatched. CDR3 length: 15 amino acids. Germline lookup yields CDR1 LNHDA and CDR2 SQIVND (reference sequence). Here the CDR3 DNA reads TGTGCCAGTAGTATCCCTAGCGGGAGTGACGGGGAGCTGTTTTTT. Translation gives CASSIPSGSDGELFF. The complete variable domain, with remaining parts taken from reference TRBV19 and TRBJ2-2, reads DGGITQSPKYLFRKEGQNVTLSCEQNLNHDAMYWYRQDPGQGLRLIYYSQIVNDFQKGDIAEGYSVSREKKESFPLTVTSAQKNPTAFYLCASSIPSGSDGELFFGEGSRLTVL.

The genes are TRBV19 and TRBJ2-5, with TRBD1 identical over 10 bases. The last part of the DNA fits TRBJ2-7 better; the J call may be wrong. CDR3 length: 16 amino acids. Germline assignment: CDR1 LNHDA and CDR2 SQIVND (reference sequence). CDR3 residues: CASSTSGGQGINEQYF. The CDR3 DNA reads TGTGCCAGTAGTACGTCGGGGGGACAGGGGATAAACGAGCAGTACTTC.

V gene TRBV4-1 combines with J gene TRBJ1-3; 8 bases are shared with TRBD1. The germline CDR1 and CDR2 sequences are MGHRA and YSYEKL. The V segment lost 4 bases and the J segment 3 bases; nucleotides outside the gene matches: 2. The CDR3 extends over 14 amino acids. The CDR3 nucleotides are TGCGCCAGCAGCCCGACAGGGGTTGGAAACACCATATATTTT. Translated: CASSPTGVGNTIYF.

The CDR3 DNA reads TGTGCCAGCAGCTTAGTAGCTGGTAGCTACGAGCAGTACTTC. This sequence encodes CASSLVAGSYEQYF. The chain combines TRBV27 with TRBJ2-7; D is unresolved. Trimming left V 6 bases short and J 3 bases short, with 15 bases between. The germline V gene has CDR1 MNHEY and CDR2 SMNVEV (reference sequence). The CDR3 loop spans 14 amino acids.

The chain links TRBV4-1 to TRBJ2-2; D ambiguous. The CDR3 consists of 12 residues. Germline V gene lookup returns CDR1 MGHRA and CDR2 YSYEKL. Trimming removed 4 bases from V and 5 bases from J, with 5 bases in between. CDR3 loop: CASSPVTGELFF. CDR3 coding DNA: TGCGCCAGCAGCCCCGTTACCGGGGAGCTGTTTTTT.

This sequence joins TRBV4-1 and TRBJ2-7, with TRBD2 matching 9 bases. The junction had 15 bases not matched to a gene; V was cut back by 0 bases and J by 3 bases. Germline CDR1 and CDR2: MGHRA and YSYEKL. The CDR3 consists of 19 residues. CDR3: CASSQEGVGAGGPFYEQYF. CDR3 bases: TGCGCCAGCAGCCAAGAAGGTGTGGGAGCGGGAGGCCCCTTCTACGAGCAGTACTTC.

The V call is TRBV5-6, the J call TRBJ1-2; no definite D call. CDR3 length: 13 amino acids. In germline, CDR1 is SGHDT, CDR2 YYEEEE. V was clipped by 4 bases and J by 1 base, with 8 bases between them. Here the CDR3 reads CASSPGRNYGYTF. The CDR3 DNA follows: TGTGCCAGCAGCCCCGGTCGTAACTATGGCTACACCTTC.

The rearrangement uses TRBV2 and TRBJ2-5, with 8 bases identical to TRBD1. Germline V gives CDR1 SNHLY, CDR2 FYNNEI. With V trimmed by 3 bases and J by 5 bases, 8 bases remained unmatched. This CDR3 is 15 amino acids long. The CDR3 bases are TGTGCCAGCAGTGAGCTAGGGACAGGACGGGAGACCCAGTACTTC. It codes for CASSELGTGRETQYF.

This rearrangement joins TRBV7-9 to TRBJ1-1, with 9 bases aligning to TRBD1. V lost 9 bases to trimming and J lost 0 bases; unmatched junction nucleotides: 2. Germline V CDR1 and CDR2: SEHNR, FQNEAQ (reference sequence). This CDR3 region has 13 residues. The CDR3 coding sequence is TGTGCCAGTAGGGACAGGGTGAACACTGAAGCTTTCTTT. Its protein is CASRDRVNTEAFF.

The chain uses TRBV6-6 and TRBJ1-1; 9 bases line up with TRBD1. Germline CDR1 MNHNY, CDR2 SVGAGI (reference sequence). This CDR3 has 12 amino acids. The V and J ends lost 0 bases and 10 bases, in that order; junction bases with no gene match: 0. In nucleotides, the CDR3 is TGTGCCAGCAGTTACTCGACAGGGGGAGCTTTCTTT. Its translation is CASSYSTGGAFF.

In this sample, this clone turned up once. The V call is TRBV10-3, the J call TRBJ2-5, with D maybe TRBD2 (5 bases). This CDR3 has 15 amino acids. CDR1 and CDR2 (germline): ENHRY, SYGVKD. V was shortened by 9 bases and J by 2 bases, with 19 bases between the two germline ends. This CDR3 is CAIYLFADSQETQYF. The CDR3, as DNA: TGTGCCATTTATCTATTCGCGGACTCACAAGAGACCCAGTACTTC.

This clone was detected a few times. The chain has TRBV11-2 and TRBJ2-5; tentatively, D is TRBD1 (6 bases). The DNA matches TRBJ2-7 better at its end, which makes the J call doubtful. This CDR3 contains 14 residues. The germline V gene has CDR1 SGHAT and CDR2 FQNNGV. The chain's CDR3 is CASSGRDKPYEQYF. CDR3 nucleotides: TGTGCCAGCAGCGGAAGGGACAAACCCTACGAGCAGTACTTC.

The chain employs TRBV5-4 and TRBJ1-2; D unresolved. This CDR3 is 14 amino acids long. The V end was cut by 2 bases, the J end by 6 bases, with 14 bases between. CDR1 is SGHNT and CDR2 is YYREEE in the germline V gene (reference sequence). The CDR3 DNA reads TGTGCCAGCAGCTTAGAGGGCAGGATTAATGGCTACACCTTC. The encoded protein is CASSLEGRINGYTF.

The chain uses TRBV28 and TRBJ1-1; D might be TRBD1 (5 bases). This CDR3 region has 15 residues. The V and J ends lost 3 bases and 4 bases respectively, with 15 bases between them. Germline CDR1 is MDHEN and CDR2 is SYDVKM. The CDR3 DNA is TGTGCCAGCAGTTTCCGTGGGCCGGGGGGCACTGAAGCTTTCTTT. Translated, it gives CASSFRGPGGTEAFF. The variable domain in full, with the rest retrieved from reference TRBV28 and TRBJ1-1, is DVKVTQSSRYLVKRTGEKVFLECVQDMDHENMFWYRQDPGLGLRLIYFSYDVKMKEKGDIPEGYSVSREKKERFSLILESASTNQTSMYLCASSFRGPGGTEAFFGQGTRLTVV.

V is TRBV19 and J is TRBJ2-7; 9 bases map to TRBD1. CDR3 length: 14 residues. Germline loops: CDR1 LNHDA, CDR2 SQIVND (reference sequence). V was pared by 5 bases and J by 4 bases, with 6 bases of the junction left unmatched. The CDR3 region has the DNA TGTGCCAGTAGTCCGGGACAGGGCCTATACGAGCAGTACTTC. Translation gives CASSPGQGLYEQYF. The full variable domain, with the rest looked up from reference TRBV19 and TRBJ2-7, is DGGITQSPKYLFRKEGQNVTLSCEQNLNHDAMYWYRQDPGQGLRLIYYSQIVNDFQKGDIAEGYSVSREKKESFPLTVTSAQKNPTAFYLCASSPGQGLYEQYFGPGTRLTVT.

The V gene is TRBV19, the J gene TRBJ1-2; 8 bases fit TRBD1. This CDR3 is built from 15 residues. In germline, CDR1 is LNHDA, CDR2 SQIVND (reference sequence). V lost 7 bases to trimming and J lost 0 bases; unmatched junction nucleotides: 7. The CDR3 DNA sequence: TGTGCCAGTACTTCACTGACAGGGGCTAACTATGGCTACACCTTC. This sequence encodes CASTSLTGANYGYTF. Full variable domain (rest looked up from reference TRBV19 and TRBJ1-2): DGGITQSPKYLFRKEGQNVTLSCEQNLNHDAMYWYRQDPGQGLRLIYYSQIVNDFQKGDIAEGYSVSREKKESFPLTVTSAQKNPTAFYLCASTSLTGANYGYTFGSGTRLTVV.

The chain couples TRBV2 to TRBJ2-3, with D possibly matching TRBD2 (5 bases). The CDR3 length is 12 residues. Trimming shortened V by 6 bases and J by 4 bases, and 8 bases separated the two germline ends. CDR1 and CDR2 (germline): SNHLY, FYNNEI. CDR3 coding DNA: TGTGCCAGCAGAGCGGCCGCAGATACGCAGTATTTT. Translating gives CASRAAADTQYF.

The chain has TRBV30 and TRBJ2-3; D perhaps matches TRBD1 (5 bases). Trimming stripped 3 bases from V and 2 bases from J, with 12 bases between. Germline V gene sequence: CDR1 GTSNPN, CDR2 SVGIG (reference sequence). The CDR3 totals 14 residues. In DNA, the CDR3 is TGTGCCTGGAGCCTAGGGGCAGACACAGATACGCAGTATTTT. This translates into CAWSLGADTDTQYF.

The CDR3 loop reads CASSVGETSGIYEQYF. CDR3 coding DNA: TGTGCCAGCAGCGTAGGCGAGACTAGCGGAATCTACGAGCAGTACTTC. V gene TRBV9 combines with J gene TRBJ2-7; the match to TRBD2 covers 9 bases. CDR1 and CDR2 (germline): SGDLS, YYNGEE. The trim removed 0 bases at V and 3 bases at J, leaving 7 bases unmatched. The length of the CDR3 is 16 residues. Complete variable domain (other parts from reference TRBV9 and TRBJ2-7): DSGVTQTPKHLITATGQRVTLRCSPRSGDLSVYWYQQSLDQGLQFLIQYYNGEERAKGNILERFSAQQFPDLHSELNLSSLELGDSALYFCASSVGETSGIYEQYFGPGTRLTVT.

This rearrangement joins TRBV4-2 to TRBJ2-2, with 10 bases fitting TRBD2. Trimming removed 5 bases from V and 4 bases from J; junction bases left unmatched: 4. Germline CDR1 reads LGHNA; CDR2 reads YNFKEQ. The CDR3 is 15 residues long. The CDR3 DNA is TGTGCCAGCAGCGTCCGACTAGCGGGCACCGGGGAGCTGTTTTTT. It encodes CASSVRLAGTGELFF.